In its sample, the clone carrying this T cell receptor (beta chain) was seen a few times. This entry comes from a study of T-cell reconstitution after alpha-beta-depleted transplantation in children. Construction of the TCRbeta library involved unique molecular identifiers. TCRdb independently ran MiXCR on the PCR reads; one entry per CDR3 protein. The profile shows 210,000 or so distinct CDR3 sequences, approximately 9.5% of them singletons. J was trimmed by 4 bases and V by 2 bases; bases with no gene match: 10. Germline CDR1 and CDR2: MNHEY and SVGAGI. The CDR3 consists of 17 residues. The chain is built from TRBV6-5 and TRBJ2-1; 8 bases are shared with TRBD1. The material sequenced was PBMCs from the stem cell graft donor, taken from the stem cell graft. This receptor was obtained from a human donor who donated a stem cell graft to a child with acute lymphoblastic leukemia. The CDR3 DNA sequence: TGTGCCAGCAGTTACCACAGGACAGGGCGGGTATACAATGAGCAGTTCTTC. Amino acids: CASSYHRTGRVYNEQFF.